This record concerns one T cell receptor (beta chain) sequence. This clone was found many times. The clone's antigen remains unknown. Nothing much larger sits one base from this clone, and base qualities are not available. The data are from a study of shared clonotypes between healthy human individuals (dated by TCRdb to the early 2020s). For context, the study as a whole: The cohort included a few men and a couple of women between 18 and 49 years of age. The study deeply sequenced blood TCR repertoires of five healthy adults to estimate repertoire size and the extent of clonotype sharing between individuals. To increase sequencing depth and limit assay-specific biases, different laboratories used diverse techniques to prepare libraries and sequence TCR repertoires. Leukapheresis yielded between about 0.85 and 10 billion PBMCs per donor. The paper's findings and limits, for the study overall: Pairwise subsampling indicated that sequencing depth was expected to affect the degree of clonotype sharing among donors. Because the study included a small number of donors, the genetic and exposure-history diversity represented was limited. Sampling was restricted to blood, and TCR repertoires in tissues likely differ from the TCR repertoires found in blood.

TCR CDR3 regions were amplified from genomic DNA by multiplex PCR using the deep immunoSEQ assay. For each cell subset, the extracted genomic DNA was distributed evenly across all wells of several immunoSEQ 96-well plates, and each plate served as one replicate. For unsorted PBMC, 300 ng genomic DNA, equal to roughly 33,000 T cell genomes, was loaded into each replicate PCR. Ten immunoSEQ deep assay plates were used to sequence the unsorted PBMC genomic DNA. Purified libraries were measured with a Qubit 3.0 fluorometer, size-checked on a Bioanalyzer 2100, and measured again with the KAPA Library Quantification kit. Each immunoSEQ 96-well plate was sequenced on its own single-read 150-cycle Illumina NextSeq 550 flow cell. The original methods were these. Because the immunoSEQ output held only junctional sequences and lacked quality scores, the filtering could not match the filtering applied to full-length reads. Sequences were annotated with PyIR, a Python wrapper for IgBLAST v1.9, using IMGT germline references to assign V/J genes and CDR3. Reads were removed for weak V/J assignments (E-value above 1e-6), missing CDR3, stop codons, out-of-frame junctions, or ambiguous translated residues. A V3J clonotype was defined by an identical inferred V gene, J gene, and CDR3 amino acid sequence. Percentage overlap between repertoires was computed as shared unique clonotypes divided by the size of the smaller repertoire. Repertoire richness was assessed with RTK rarefaction, the Chao1 estimator, and Recon v2.1 estimates of unobserved clonotypes. TCRdb retrieved this table from immuneACCESS and kept in-frame rearrangements only. Not all clones are present; in checked studies, unresolved V genes account for under half, and no reason is known for the remainder. Clonal size and the V and J genes are those of that table, whereas D and trimming came from the DNA. The sample yields roughly 490,000 clones; less than 80% were counted once. The ten top clones hold approximately 12% of the sample.

The germline V gene supplies CDR1 SGHTA and CDR2 FQGNSA. The CDR3 has 14 amino acids, counting the end cysteine and phenylalanine. Solely the CDR3 DNA is kept, with 42 bases framed from the first base. Trimming at the junction amounts to 0 bases on V and 4 bases on J, and the germline ends lie 9 bases apart. The donors were healthy, HIV-negative adults with no recently reported acute infections or vaccinations. Every donor was a Caucasian adult living in Nashville, Tennessee, USA. For unsorted samples, 100 million or so PBMCs were counted, and genomic DNA was extracted using the QIAamp DNA Blood Mini kit. Blood was obtained by leukapheresis, after which PBMCs were separated by Ficoll-Histopaque density gradient centrifugation and cryopreserved in liquid nitrogen vapor phase.

Sequencing was done on a sample of PBMCs. The receptor was derived from a woman in her 40s in good health. Some clones in this sample may be carry-over from other donors' samples. This chain is built from TRBV7-2 and TRBJ1-2; confidence is insufficient to name the D gene. Here is the DNA: TGTGCCAGCAGCTTAGCTGCTATCGGCTATGGCTACACCTTC. The translation is CASSLAAIGYGYTF.